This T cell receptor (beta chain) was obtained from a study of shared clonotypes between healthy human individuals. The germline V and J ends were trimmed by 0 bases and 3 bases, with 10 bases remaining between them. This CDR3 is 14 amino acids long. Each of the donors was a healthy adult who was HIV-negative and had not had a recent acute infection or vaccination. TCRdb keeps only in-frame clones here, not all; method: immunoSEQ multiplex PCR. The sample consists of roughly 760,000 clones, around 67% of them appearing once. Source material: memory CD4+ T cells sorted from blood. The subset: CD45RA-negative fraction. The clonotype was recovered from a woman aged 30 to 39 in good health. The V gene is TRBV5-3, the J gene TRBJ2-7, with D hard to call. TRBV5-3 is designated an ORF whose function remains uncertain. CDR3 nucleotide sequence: TGTGCCAGAAGCTTGGTAGGGTACGGCTACGAGCAGTACTTC. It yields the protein CARSLVGYGYEQYF.